Below, 3 T cell receptor beta chains from the same sample are listed, as sequenced in a study of blood T cell repertoires in COVID-19. The method was immunoSEQ multiplex PCR; TCRdb's version includes in-frame clones alone and lacks a portion of them. Here the sample spans a few hundred thousand clones, around 90% being singletons. Sequenced: PBMCs or T cells enriched from blood (not recorded which). Receptors were obtained from a woman younger than 35 with acute COVID-19.

The genes are TRBV2 and TRBJ2-2, with D possibly matching TRBD2 (6 bases). Germline assignment: CDR1 SNHLY and CDR2 FYNNEI. The ends were cut back, 7 bases at V and 5 bases at J, with 14 bases in the middle. The CDR3 is made up of 14 amino acids. The CDR3 sequence: CASKGTPDTGELFF. Here the CDR3 DNA reads TGTGCCAGCAAGGGGACTCCCGATACCGGGGAGCTGTTTTTT.

The V gene is TRBV5-1, the J gene TRBJ2-7; TRBD2 aligns across 9 bases. With V trimmed by 4 bases and J by 0 bases, 14 bases remained unmatched. Germline V CDR1 and CDR2: SGHRS, YFSETQ. This CDR3 has 18 residues. This CDR3 reads CASSHRLYVAGDSYEQYF. The CDR3 region has the DNA TGCGCCAGCAGCCACAGACTATACGTAGCGGGGGACTCCTACGAGCAGTACTTC.

The V call is TRBV7-9, the J call TRBJ1-1; 10 bases are a match to TRBD1. J gave up 3 bases and V 5 bases, and 9 bases lay outside the gene matches. The length of the CDR3 is 16 residues. Germline lookup yields CDR1 SEHNR and CDR2 FQNEAQ (reference sequence). CDR3 in DNA: TGTGCCAGCAGCCTCCAAAAAGGACAGGGGGACACTGAAGCTTTCTTT. This translates into CASSLQKGQGDTEAFF.